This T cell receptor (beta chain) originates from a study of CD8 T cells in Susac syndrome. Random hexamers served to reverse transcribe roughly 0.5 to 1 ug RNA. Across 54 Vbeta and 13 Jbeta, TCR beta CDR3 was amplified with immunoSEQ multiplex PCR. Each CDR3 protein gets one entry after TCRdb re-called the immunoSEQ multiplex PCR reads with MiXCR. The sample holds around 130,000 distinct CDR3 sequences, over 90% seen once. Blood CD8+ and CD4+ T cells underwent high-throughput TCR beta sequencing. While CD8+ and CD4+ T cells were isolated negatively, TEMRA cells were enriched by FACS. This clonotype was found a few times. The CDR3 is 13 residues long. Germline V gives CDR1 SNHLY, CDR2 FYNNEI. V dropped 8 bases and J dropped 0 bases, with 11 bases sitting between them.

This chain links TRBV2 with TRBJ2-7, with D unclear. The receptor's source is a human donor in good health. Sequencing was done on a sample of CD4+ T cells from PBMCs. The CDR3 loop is CASGTVSSYEQYF. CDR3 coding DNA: TGTGCCAGCGGAACAGTTAGCTCCTACGAGCAGTACTTC.